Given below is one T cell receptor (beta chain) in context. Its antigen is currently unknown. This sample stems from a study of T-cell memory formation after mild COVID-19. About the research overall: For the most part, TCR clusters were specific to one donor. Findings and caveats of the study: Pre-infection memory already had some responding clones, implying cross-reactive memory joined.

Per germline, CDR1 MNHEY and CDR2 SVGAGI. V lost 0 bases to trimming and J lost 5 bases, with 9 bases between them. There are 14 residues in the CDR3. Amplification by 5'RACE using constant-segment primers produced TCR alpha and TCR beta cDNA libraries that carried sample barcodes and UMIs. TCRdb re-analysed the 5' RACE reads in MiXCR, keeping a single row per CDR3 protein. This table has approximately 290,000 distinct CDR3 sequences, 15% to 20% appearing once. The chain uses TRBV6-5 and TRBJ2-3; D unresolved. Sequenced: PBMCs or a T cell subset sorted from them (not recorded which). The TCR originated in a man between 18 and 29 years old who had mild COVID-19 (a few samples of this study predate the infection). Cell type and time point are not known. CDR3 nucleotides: TGTGCCAGCAGTTACTCGCGGCTTGTAGATACGCAGTATTTT. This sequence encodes CASSYSRLVDTQYF.